This is a list of T cell receptor beta chains from one sample in a study of shared clonotypes between healthy human individuals. TCRdb's copy holds only in-frame clones and misses some; the assay was immunoSEQ multiplex PCR. The sample gives around 1.9 million clones, approximately 94% of which show up once; roughly 1.7% is in the top ten. Sample: naive CD8+ T cells from PBMCs. These receptors originate from a young man in good health. Some clones in this sample may be carry-over from other donors' samples. CDR3s include the opening cysteine and the closing phenylalanine or tryptophan. Clone size is not always given. Where it is, it says once, few, many or a class for expanded clones.

CDR3	size	J	V
CASSLEVNTEAFF	-	TRBJ1-1	TRBV5-1
CASSARTARNEQFF	-	TRBJ2-1	TRBV7-6
CASSFSQNYGYTF	once	TRBJ1-2	TRBV27
CASSPSRDRGRLEKLFF	-	TRBJ1-4	TRBV27
CASSSGANYGYTF	-	TRBJ1-2	TRBV27
CASIGTPSTDTQYF	-	TRBJ2-3	TRBV19
CASSLWVASNQPQHF	-	TRBJ1-5	TRBV5-8
CASSVDGAPNNEQFF	-	TRBJ2-1	TRBV9
CASSFPRLQGWEQYF	-	TRBJ2-7	TRBV28
CASSLGPASGGWDTQYF	-	TRBJ2-3	TRBV7-6
CASTERQGRWNEQFF	-	TRBJ2-1	TRBV27
CASRPTKESGGELFF	-	TRBJ2-2	TRBV27
CASSPGTGGAYEQYF	few	TRBJ2-7	TRBV19
CASRRDRGNTEAFF	-	TRBJ1-1	TRBV6-6
CASSLSLGQGKYEQYF	-	TRBJ2-7	TRBV27
CASSPGAGRSDEQYF	-	TRBJ2-7	TRBV18
CASTPSESSYEQYF	-	TRBJ2-7	TRBV6-6
CASSSRDRVGDTQYF	-	TRBJ2-3	TRBV11-2
CASKLRGLTDTQYF	-	TRBJ2-3	TRBV6-5
CASSSSLVWFF	-	TRBJ2-1	TRBV27
CASSILRDNRTQHF	-	TRBJ1-5	TRBV19
CASRSPSTDSSYNEQFF	-	TRBJ2-1	TRBV5-1
CASRAGGANYGYTF	-	TRBJ1-2	TRBV27
CASSGRTVRVMNEQFF	-	TRBJ2-1	TRBV9
CASSLNGGEAFF	-	TRBJ1-1	TRBV5-1
CASRLPGLGRTEVPGYEQYF	-	TRBJ2-7	TRBV28
CASSLFGDYNYGYTF	-	TRBJ1-2	TRBV27
CASSRSGVSYNEQFF	-	TRBJ2-1	TRBV7-8
CASSIPGQGGYEQYF	-	TRBJ2-7	TRBV9
CASRKRDGLGNTIYF	-	TRBJ1-3	TRBV10-1
CASSQDRNRGSNQPQHF	-	TRBJ1-5	TRBV4-1
CASSQGTGTGGHEQYF	-	TRBJ2-7	TRBV4-3
CASRDPGQGFHSNQPQHF	-	TRBJ1-5	TRBV28
CASTTGLTETQYF	-	TRBJ2-5	TRBV7-9
CASSLVPDEQFF	-	TRBJ2-1	TRBV7-9
CASSQPNRDRDGYTF	-	TRBJ1-2	TRBV4-2
CASSQVGPGGPSYEQYF	-	TRBJ2-7	TRBV4-1
CASSLRSPNQPQHF	-	TRBJ1-5	TRBV27
CASSVGDRGAYEQYF	-	TRBJ2-7	TRBV9
CASSLVGGTEQYF	-	TRBJ2-7	TRBV7-9
CASSMGAAYYNEQFF	-	TRBJ2-1	TRBV19
CASSPITGELFF	-	TRBJ2-2	TRBV27
CASSMGTGVYNEQFF	-	TRBJ2-1	TRBV9
CASSSLTGDPYEQYF	-	TRBJ2-7	TRBV7-9
CASSQPVSPRGDTQYF	-	TRBJ2-3	TRBV4-2
CASTWNSDYGYTF	-	TRBJ1-2	TRBV5-1
CASSLTQGETQYF	-	TRBJ2-5	TRBV7-9
CASSLGGSDTQYF	-	TRBJ2-3	TRBV5-6
CASSQDRSYGYTF	once	TRBJ1-2	TRBV4-3
CASSTRSPPWTGRYGYTF	-	TRBJ1-2	TRBV19
CASTNLKIDGVYEQYF	-	TRBJ2-7	TRBV27
CASSGYDPNTGELFF	-	TRBJ2-2	TRBV9
CASSFGTGGYNEQFF	-	TRBJ2-1	TRBV28
CASSLAGGEQFF	-	TRBJ2-1	TRBV7-3
CASSTNNEQFF	-	TRBJ2-1	TRBV25-1